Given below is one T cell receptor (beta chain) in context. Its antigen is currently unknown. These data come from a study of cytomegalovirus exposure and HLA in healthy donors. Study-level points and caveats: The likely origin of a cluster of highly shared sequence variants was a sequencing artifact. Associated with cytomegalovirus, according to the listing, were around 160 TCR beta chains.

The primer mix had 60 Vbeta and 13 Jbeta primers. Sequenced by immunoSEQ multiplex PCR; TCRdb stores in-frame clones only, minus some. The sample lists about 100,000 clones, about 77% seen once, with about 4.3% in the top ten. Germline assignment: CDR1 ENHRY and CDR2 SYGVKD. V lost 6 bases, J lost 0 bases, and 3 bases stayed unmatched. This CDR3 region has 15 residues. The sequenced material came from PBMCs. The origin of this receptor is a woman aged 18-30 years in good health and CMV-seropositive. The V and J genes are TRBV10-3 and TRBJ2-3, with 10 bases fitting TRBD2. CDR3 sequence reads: CAIRRTSGSTDTQYF. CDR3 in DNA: TGTGCCATCAGGAGGACTAGCGGTAGCACAGATACGCAGTATTTT.